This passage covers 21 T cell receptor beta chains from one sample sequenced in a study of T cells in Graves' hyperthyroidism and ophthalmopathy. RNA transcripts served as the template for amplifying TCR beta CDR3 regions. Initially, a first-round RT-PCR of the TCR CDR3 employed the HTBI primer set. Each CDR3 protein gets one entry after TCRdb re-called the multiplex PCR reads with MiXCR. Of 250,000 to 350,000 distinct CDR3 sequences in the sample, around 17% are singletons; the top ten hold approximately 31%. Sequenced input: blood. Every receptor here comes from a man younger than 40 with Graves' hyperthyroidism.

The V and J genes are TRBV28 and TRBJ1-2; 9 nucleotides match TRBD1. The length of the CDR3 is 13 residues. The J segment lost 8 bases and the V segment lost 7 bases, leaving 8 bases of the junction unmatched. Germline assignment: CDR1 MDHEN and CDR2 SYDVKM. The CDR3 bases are TGTGCCAGCACCCAGGACAGGGGTGTCGGCTACACCTTC. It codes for CASTQDRGVGYTF.

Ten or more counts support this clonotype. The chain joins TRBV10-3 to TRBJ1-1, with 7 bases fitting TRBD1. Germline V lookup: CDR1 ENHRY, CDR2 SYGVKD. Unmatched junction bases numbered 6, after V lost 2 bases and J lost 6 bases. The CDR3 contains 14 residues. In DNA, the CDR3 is TGTGCCATCAGTGAGGAGGGGGCGCAGTCTGAAGCTTTCTTT. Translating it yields CAISEEGAQSEAFF.

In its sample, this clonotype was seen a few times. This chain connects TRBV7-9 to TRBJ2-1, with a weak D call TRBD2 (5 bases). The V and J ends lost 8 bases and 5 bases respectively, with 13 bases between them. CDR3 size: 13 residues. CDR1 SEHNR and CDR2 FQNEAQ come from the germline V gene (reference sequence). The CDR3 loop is CASWGVGHNEQFF. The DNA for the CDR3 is TGTGCCAGCTGGGGAGTAGGCCACAATGAGCAGTTCTTC.

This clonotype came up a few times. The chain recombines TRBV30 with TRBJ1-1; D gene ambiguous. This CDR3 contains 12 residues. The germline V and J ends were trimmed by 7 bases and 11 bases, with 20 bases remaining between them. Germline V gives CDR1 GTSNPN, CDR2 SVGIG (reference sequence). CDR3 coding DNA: TGTGCCTCATCGACCGGACGGCTACTGGCTTTCTTT. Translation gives CASSTGRLLAFF.

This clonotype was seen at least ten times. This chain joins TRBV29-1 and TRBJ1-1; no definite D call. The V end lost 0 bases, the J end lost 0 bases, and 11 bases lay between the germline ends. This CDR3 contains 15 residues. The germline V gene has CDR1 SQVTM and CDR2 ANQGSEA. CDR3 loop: CSVEDGWGMNTEAFF. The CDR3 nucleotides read TGCAGCGTTGAAGATGGGTGGGGTATGAACACTGAAGCTTTCTTT.

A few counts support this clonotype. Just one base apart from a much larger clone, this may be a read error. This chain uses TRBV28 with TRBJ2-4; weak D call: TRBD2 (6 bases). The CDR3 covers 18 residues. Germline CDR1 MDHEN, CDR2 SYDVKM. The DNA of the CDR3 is TGTGCCAGCAGTTTACGGCTAGCGATGATGAGAGCCAAAGACATTCAGTACTTC. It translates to CASSLRLAMMRAKDIQYF.

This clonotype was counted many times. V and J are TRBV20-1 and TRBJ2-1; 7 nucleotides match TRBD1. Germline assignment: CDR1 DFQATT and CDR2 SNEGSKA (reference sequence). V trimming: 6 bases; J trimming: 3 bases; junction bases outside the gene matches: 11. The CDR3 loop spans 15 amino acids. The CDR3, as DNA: TGCAGTGCCCCGTATCCGGGACAGAACTACAATGAGCAGTTCTTC. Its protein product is CSAPYPGQNYNEQFF.

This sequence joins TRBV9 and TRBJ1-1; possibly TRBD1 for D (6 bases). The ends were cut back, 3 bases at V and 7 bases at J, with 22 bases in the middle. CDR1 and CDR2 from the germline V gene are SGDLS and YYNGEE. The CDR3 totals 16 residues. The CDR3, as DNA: TGTGCCAGCAGCGGTGAACGAGGGGGAGAATCCTATGAAGCTTTCTTT. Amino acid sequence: CASSGERGGESYEAFF.

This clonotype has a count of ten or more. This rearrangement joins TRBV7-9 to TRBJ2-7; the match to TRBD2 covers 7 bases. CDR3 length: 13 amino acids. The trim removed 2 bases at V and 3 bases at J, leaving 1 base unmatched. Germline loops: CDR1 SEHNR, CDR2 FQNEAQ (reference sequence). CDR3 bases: TGTGCCAGCAGCTTATCGGGAGGCTACGAGCAGTACTTC. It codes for CASSLSGGYEQYF.

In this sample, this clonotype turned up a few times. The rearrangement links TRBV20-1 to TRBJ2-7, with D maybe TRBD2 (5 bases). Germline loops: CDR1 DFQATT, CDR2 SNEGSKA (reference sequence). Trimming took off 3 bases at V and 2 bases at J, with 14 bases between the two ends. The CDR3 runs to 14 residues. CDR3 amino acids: CSASGLAAAYEQYF. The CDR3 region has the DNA TGCAGTGCTAGCGGTCTAGCAGCCGCCTACGAGCAGTACTTC.

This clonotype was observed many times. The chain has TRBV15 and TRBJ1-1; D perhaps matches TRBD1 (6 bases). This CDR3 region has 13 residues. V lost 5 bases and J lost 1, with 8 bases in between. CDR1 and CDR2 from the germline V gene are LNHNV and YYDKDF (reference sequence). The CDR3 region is CATSGQWNTEAFF. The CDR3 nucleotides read TGTGCCACCAGCGGACAGTGGAACACTGAAGCTTTCTTT.

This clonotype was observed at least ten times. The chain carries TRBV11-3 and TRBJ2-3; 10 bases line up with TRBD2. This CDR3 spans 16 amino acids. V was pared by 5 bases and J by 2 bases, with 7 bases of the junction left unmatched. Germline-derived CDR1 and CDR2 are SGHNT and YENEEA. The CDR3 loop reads CASSVGTSEDTDTQYF. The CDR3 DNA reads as TGTGCCAGCAGCGTCGGGACTAGCGAGGACACAGATACGCAGTATTTT.

The DNA for the CDR3 is TGTGCCAGCACCAGGATTTTCAATCAGCCCCAGCATTTT. This codes for CASTRIFNQPQHF. The rearrangement joins TRBV7-8 to TRBJ1-5; D is uncertain. The CDR3 is 13 residues long. The germline CDR1 and CDR2 sequences are SGHVS and FQNEAQ. V lost 7 bases and J lost 3, with 10 bases in between.

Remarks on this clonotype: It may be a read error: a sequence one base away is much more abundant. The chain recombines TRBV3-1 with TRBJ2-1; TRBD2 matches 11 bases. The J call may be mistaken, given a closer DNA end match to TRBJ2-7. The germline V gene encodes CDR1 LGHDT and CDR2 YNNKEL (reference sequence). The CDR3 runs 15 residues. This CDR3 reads CASSRGLAAYNEQYF. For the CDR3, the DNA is TGTGCCAGCAGCCGGGGACTAGCGGCTTACAATGAGCAGTACTTC.

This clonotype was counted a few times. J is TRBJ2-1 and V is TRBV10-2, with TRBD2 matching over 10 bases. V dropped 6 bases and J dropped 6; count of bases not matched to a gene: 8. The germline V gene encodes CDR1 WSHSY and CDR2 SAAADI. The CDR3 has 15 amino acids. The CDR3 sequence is CASSALAGQSNEQFF. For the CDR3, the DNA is TGCGCCAGCAGCGCACTAGCGGGACAAAGCAATGAGCAGTTCTTC.

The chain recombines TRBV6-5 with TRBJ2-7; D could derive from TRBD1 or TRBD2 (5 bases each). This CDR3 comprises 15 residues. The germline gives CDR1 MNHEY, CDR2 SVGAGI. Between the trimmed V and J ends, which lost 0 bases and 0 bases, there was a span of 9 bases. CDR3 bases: TGTGCCAGCAGTTACTCGGACACTAGCTCCTACGAGCAGTACTTC. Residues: CASSYSDTSSYEQYF.

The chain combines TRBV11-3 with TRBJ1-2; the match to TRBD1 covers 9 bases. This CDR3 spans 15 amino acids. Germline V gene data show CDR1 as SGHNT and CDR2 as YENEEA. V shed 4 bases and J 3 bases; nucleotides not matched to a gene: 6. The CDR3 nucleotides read TGTGCCAGCAGCTCAGATCGGACAGGGGACTATGGCTACACCTTC. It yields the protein CASSSDRTGDYGYTF.

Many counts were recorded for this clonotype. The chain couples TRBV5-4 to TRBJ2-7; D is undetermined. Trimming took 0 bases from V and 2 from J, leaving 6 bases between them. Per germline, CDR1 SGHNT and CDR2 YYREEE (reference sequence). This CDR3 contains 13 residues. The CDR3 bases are TGTGCCAGCAGCTTGGGGGTTGCCTACGAGCAGTACTTC. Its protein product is CASSLGVAYEQYF.

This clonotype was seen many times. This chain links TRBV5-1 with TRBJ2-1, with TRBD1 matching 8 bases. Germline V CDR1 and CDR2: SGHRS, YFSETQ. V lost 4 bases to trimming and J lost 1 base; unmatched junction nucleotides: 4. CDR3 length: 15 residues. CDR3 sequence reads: CASSITGGSYNEQFF. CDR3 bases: TGCGCCAGCAGCATCACAGGGGGGTCCTACAATGAGCAGTTCTTC.

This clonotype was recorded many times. The CDR3 region has the DNA TGTGCCAGCTCACCGGGACTAGTTGCAGATACGCAGTATTTT. Its translation is CASSPGLVADTQYF. The chain has TRBV28 and TRBJ2-3, with 8 nucleotides matching TRBD2. The length of the CDR3 is 14 residues. The V gene end was trimmed by 8 bases and the J gene end by 4 bases; junction bases not matched to a gene: 8. The V gene's germline CDR1 is MDHEN and CDR2 SYDVKM. Using reference TRBV28 and TRBJ2-3 for the parts outside the CDR3, the full variable domain is DVKVTQSSRYLVKRTGEKVFLECVQDMDHENMFWYRQDPGLGLRLIYFSYDVKMKEKGDIPEGYSVSREKKERFSLILESASTNQTSMYLCASSPGLVADTQYFGPGTRLTVL.

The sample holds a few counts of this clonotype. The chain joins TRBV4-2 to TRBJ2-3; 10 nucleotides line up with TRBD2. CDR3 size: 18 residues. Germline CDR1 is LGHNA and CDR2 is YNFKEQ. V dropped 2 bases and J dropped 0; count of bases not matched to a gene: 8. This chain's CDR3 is CASSQKELAGRSTDTQYF. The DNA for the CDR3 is TGTGCCAGCAGCCAAAAAGAACTAGCGGGACGGAGCACAGATACGCAGTATTTT.